This passage covers 21 T cell receptor beta chains from one sample sequenced in a study of cytomegalovirus exposure and HLA in healthy donors. 60 Vbeta and 13 Jbeta primers were used in PCR. Profiling relied on immunoSEQ multiplex PCR, and the TCRdb table lists in-frame clones only, not all of them. The sample lists roughly 120,000 clones; around 67% were seen once. Sequenced input: PBMCs. These receptors all stem from a woman aged 40 to 49 in good health and CMV-seronegative.

As to this clone: At one of its ends the junction is not consistent with the germline gene, which may arise from a read error. Within the sample, other DNA sequences also encode this same CDR3. V usage is TRBV19 and J usage is TRBJ1-2; 9 nucleotides align to TRBD1. From germline, CDR1 is LNHDA and CDR2 SQIVND (reference sequence). The CDR3 spans 14 residues. The CDR3 DNA sequence: TGTGCCAGTAGGGGGGACAGGGAGGACTACGGCTACACCTTC. Its protein product is CASRGDREDYGYTF. The full variable domain, its missing parts supplied by reference TRBV19 and TRBJ1-2, is DGGITQSPKYLFRKEGQNVTLSCEQNLNHDAMYWYRQDPGQGLRLIYYSQIVNDFQKGDIAEGYSVSREKKESFPLTVTSAQKNPTAFYLCASRGDREDYGYTFGSGTRLTVV.

The chain recombines TRBV5-1 with TRBJ1-1; D perhaps matches TRBD1 (5 bases). There are 14 residues in the CDR3. Germline-derived CDR1 and CDR2 are SGHRS and YFSETQ. Trimming removed 3 bases at V and 3 bases at J, with 12 bases between. CDR3 sequence (DNA): TGCGCCAGCAGCTATTGGGGGGGGGACACTGAAGCTTTCTTT. Protein product: CASSYWGGDTEAFF.

The rearrangement joins TRBV5-1 to TRBJ2-5, with D possibly TRBD2 on 6 matching bases. The V end was cut by 0 bases, the J end by 9 bases, with 15 bases between. There are 14 residues in the CDR3. The germline CDR1 and CDR2 sequences are SGHRS and YFSETQ. The chain's CDR3 is CASSLVEGIGAQYF. The CDR3, as DNA: TGCGCCAGCAGCTTGGTGGAGGGTATCGGGGCCCAGTACTTC.

The chain links TRBV5-6 to TRBJ2-3, with 10 bases matching TRBD2. The CDR3 length is 19 residues. Germline CDR1 reads SGHDT; CDR2 reads YYEEEE. V lost 1 base to trimming and J lost 0 bases; unmatched junction nucleotides: 11. The DNA of the CDR3 is TGTGCCAGCAGCTTGTTAAGGGGAGCGGGAGGGGGTAGCACAGATACGCAGTATTTT. Its translation is CASSLLRGAGGGSTDTQYF. Full variable domain (outside the CDR3, taken from reference TRBV5-6 and TRBJ2-3): DAGVTQSPTHLIKTRGQQVTLRCSPKSGHDTVSWYQQALGQGPQFIFQYYEEEERQRGNFPDRFSGHQFPNYSSELNVNALLLGDSALYLCASSLLRGAGGGSTDTQYFGPGTRLTVL.

The CDR3 bases are TGTGCCAGCAGCTTAGTCGTTTACACCGGGGAGCTGTTTTTT. This sequence encodes CASSLVVYTGELFF. This chain joins TRBV7-6 and TRBJ2-2; D is uncertain. Germline values: CDR1 SGHVS, CDR2 FNYEAQ. This CDR3 is 14 amino acids long. V was clipped by 1 base and J by 3 bases, with 6 bases between them.

The sample holds a few counts of this clone. The chain employs TRBV4-1 and TRBJ1-1, with TRBD1 matching over 7 bases. Trimming cost V 4 bases and J 6 bases; bases outside gene matches: 8. CDR1 is MGHRA and CDR2 is YSYEKL in the germline V gene. This CDR3 contains 14 residues. The DNA for the CDR3 is TGCGCCAGCAGCCGTCCCGACAGGGAGTCTGAAGCTTTCTTT. This codes for CASSRPDRESEAFF.

The genes are TRBV9 and TRBJ2-7; no clear D. Looked up from germline, CDR1 is SGDLS and CDR2 is YYNGEE. With 0 bases removed from V and 4 bases from J, the gap between germline ends came to 8 bases. This CDR3 spans 13 amino acids. CDR3: CASSVAESYEQYF. CDR3 nucleotide sequence: TGTGCCAGCAGCGTAGCGGAGTCGTACGAGCAGTACTTC.

This clone turned up a few times. The chain has TRBV7-9 and TRBJ2-5; 8 bases agree with TRBD1. This CDR3 has 16 amino acids. The germline V gene has CDR1 SEHNR and CDR2 FQNEAQ (reference sequence). V trimming: 1 base; J trimming: 5 bases; junction bases outside the gene matches: 9. The CDR3 sequence is CASSLGPRGRGETQYF. The CDR3 bases are TGTGCCAGCAGCTTAGGGCCCAGGGGGCGCGGGGAGACCCAGTACTTC.

The chain has TRBV4-2 and TRBJ1-1; D ambiguous. Per germline, CDR1 LGHNA and CDR2 YNFKEQ. The V and J ends lost 0 bases and 4 bases respectively, with 6 bases between them. The CDR3 contains 13 residues. This CDR3 is CASSQEQSTEAFF. DNA of the CDR3: TGTGCCAGCAGCCAAGAACAGTCCACTGAAGCTTTCTTT.

This clone was counted a few times. The genes are TRBV7-9 and TRBJ1-1; D gene ambiguous. CDR1 is SEHNR and CDR2 is FQNEAQ in the germline V gene (reference sequence). The V gene lost 1 base and the J gene lost 7 bases, with 10 bases spanning the gap. The CDR3 is made up of 13 amino acids. CDR3 sequence reads: CASSLGSAGEAFF. DNA for the CDR3: TGTGCCAGCAGCTTAGGTTCGGCAGGTGAAGCTTTCTTT.

The gene calls are TRBV29-1 and TRBJ2-5; 12 bases agree with TRBD2. CDR1 and CDR2 (germline): SQVTM, ANQGSEA. This CDR3 spans 15 amino acids. The ends lost 0 bases at V and 8 bases at J; junction bases unmatched: 7. Here the CDR3 DNA reads TGCAGCGTTGAAGAATGGACTAGCGGGGATGTTACCCAGTACTTC. It yields the protein CSVEEWTSGDVTQYF.

The chain joins TRBV27 to TRBJ2-7, with TRBD2 identical over 11 bases. The germline V gene has CDR1 MNHEY and CDR2 SMNVEV (reference sequence). Trimming took 2 bases from V and 3 from J; bases not matched to a gene: 3. The CDR3 has 15 amino acids. The CDR3 DNA sequence: TGTGCCAGCAGTTTAGCGGGACTAGCGGTCTACGAGCAGTACTTC. Protein: CASSLAGLAVYEQYF.

The V gene is TRBV19, the J gene TRBJ2-3, with TRBD2 matching over 10 bases. The CDR3 is made up of 20 amino acids. The J segment lost 0 bases and the V segment lost 5 bases, leaving 17 bases of the junction unmatched. Germline V CDR1 and CDR2: LNHDA, SQIVND (reference sequence). The CDR3 loop is CASSALVAGGGSSSTDTQYF. The CDR3, as DNA: TGTGCCAGTAGTGCCCTTGTAGCGGGAGGAGGTTCTAGTAGCACAGATACGCAGTATTTT.

The chain joins TRBV9 to TRBJ2-7; D might be TRBD2 (6 bases). This CDR3 contains 18 residues. V lost 0 bases and J 0 bases, leaving 19 bases between the germline ends. Germline CDR1 and CDR2: SGDLS and YYNGEE. The CDR3 spells CASSVGVGGTASSYEQYF. In nucleotides, the CDR3 is TGTGCCAGCAGCGTAGGGGTTGGAGGGACCGCGAGCTCCTACGAGCAGTACTTC.

The chain is built from TRBV5-1 and TRBJ1-1; D ambiguous. Trimming stripped 0 bases from V and 1 base from J, with 7 bases between. The CDR3 covers 14 residues. Germline V gene sequence: CDR1 SGHRS, CDR2 YFSETQ. The CDR3 reads CASSLAGRNTEAFF. The CDR3 coding sequence is TGCGCCAGCAGCTTGGCCGGTCGGAACACTGAAGCTTTCTTT.

The V gene is TRBV19, the J gene TRBJ1-2, with 8 nucleotides matching TRBD1. Germline trimming cut 7 bases from V and 1 base from J; bases unmatched to any gene: 8. CDR1 and CDR2 (germline): LNHDA, SQIVND (reference sequence). The CDR3 is 15 residues long. The chain's CDR3 is CASNPSDRGNYGYTF. The CDR3 coding sequence is TGTGCCAGTAACCCCTCCGACAGGGGTAACTATGGCTACACCTTC.

This chain connects TRBV29-1 to TRBJ2-7; 8 bases fit TRBD2. Germline V lookup: CDR1 SQVTM, CDR2 ANQGSEA. There are 13 residues in the CDR3. J gave up 6 bases and V 2 bases, and 6 bases lay outside the gene matches. CDR3 DNA: TGCAGCGTTGAATCCCGGGGGGGGGCCGAGCAGTACTTC. Translated: CSVESRGGAEQYF.

V gene TRBV10-2 combines with J gene TRBJ1-1; D unclear. This CDR3 has 13 residues. CDR1 WSHSY and CDR2 SAAADI come from the germline V gene. The V end was cut by 0 bases, the J end by 9 bases, with 11 bases between. This CDR3 reads CASSESGGVKAFF. CDR3 in DNA: TGCGCCAGCAGTGAGTCGGGCGGGGTTAAAGCTTTCTTT.

The V gene is TRBV19, the J gene TRBJ2-4; 8 nucleotides agree with TRBD2. V lost 4 bases and J lost 6; bases outside the gene matches: 5. CDR1 and CDR2 from the germline V gene are LNHDA and SQIVND (reference sequence). The CDR3 covers 14 residues. CDR3 in amino acids: CASSTTGGGNIQYF. CDR3 in DNA: TGTGCCAGTAGTACGACCGGGGGGGGAAACATTCAGTACTTC.

V gene TRBV10-3 combines with J gene TRBJ2-2; 10 bases align to TRBD1. Germline V gene lookup returns CDR1 ENHRY and CDR2 SYGVKD. The CDR3 covers 16 residues. Unmatched junction bases numbered 4, after V lost 0 bases and J lost 6 bases. For the CDR3, the DNA is TGTGCCATCAGTGAGTCTCGAGGACAGGGGGCCGGGGAGCTGTTTTTT. It encodes CAISESRGQGAGELFF.

The chain joins TRBV5-6 to TRBJ2-5; 9 nucleotides agree with TRBD2. Unmatched junction bases numbered 16, after V lost 0 bases and J lost 7 bases. Germline CDR1 and CDR2: SGHDT and YYEEEE. CDR3 length: 18 amino acids. The CDR3 protein is CASSLGPGRGRGSGTQYF. The DNA of the CDR3 is TGTGCCAGCAGCTTGGGGCCGGGTCGCGGGAGGGGCTCGGGGACCCAGTACTTC. Full variable domain (missing parts from reference TRBV5-6 and TRBJ2-5): DAGVTQSPTHLIKTRGQQVTLRCSPKSGHDTVSWYQQALGQGPQFIFQYYEEEERQRGNFPDRFSGHQFPNYSSELNVNALLLGDSALYLCASSLGPGRGRGSGTQYFGPGTRLLVL.